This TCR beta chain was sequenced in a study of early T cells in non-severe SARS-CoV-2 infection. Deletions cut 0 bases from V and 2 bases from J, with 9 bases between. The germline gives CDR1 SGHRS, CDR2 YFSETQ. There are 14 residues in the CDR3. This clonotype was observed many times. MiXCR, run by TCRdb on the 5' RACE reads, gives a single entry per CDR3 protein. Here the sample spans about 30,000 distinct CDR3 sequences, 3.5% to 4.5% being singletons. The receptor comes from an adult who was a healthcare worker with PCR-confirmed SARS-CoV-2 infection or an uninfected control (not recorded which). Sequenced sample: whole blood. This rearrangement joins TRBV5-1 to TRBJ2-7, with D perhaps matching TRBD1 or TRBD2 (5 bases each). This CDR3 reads CASSLGGGTYEQYF. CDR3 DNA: TGCGCCAGCAGCTTGGGTGGGGGAACCTACGAGCAGTACTTC.